Included here is one TCR beta chain sequence, with context. Its specific antigen is unknown. Base-call qualities are not available, and no considerably larger clone is one nucleotide away. The data belong to a study of T cells in localized non-small cell lung cancer (dated by TCRdb to between 2020 and 2021). With regard to the full study: The study examined T cell repertoires in under 300 patients with early-stage NSCLC and compared tumors with uninvolved tumor-adjacent lungs. The mean age of the NSCLC patients was 50 to 85 years, with roughly 120 men and around 100 women. The cohort was made up of 236 treatment-naive NSCLC patients whose localized lung tumors had been resected.

TCR beta CDR3 regions were sequenced from DNA using the immunoSEQ Assay. Per the original workflow: T cell density was computed as TCR beta template counts normalized to usable DNA estimated by amplifying housekeeping genes. Richness was estimated using the preseqR package, with extrapolation to 400,000 templates for PBMC samples and to 120,000 templates for tissue samples. Clonality was taken to be one minus Pielou's evenness. Tissue-enriched TCRs were identified by differential abundance testing using productive amino-acid clonotypes, minimum total count 5 and alpha 0.1. The Jaccard Index and the Morisita Overlap Index were used to measure how much the repertoires overlapped between compartments. GLIPH clustered TCR beta CDR3s with public tetramer-defined viral CDR3s; viral motifs required at least three viral sequences plus V-gene enrichment. As stored in TCRdb, this immuneACCESS dataset retains in-frame rearrangements with V and J assigned. A fraction of the clones does not appear; measured against another copy, unresolved V genes explain less than half of the discrepancy, and the remainder lacks a known reason. From that table come the V and J calls and clone size; the DNA was used to work out D and trimming. The table for this sample lists approximately 100,000 clones; roughly 93% of them were counted only once. About 4% of the sample lies in the top ten.

At diagnosis, peripheral blood, uninvolved tumor-adjacent lung and tumor were collected and stored as a combination of fresh-frozen and FFPE material. Blood samples were analyzed as peripheral blood mononuclear cells for TCR repertoire profiling. V loses 3 bases, J loses 4 bases, and the germline ends lie 17 bases apart. The CDR3 numbers 15 residues from cysteine through phenylalanine. The retained sequence is limited to the CDR3, 45 bases, with the frame set at the first base. Taken from the germline V gene, the CDR1 and CDR2 loops are SQVTM and ANQGSEA. The investigation overall reported the following: Uninvolved tumor-adjacent lung showed the highest T cell clonality, higher than tumor, which suggests more focused antigenic responses in the uninvolved tumor-adjacent lung. Because the study design was exploratory, TCR variables were selected using unadjusted p-values without false-discovery rate correction. A median of about 61 of the top 100 tumor clones turned up in the paired uninvolved adjacent lung, and around 27 of those clones also ranked among the top 100 of that same adjacent lung. Higher T cell density in blood was associated with longer overall survival, whereas higher clonality in adjacent lung was associated with shorter survival. Multi-region tumor sequencing was not performed, so intratumor heterogeneity could not be excluded.

The rearrangement combines TRBV29-1 with TRBJ2-3; the D region possibly corresponds to TRBD2 (7 bases align). Specimen: PBMCs, collected before any cancer treatment. This clonotype originated in a woman aged 35 to 75 with stage II squamous cell lung carcinoma. The DNA sequence follows: TGCAGCGTTGACAAAGGGGGGGGCGTCGCAGATACGCAGTATTTT. This translates into CSVDKGGGVADTQYF.